Listed here is a single TCR beta chain. Repertoires were generated with immunoSEQ multiplex PCR, while TCRdb's copy carries only in-frame clones and drops some. This table holds about 83,000 clones, 91% found once. This sample stems from a study of technical replicates of blood from several donors. Between the trimmed V and J ends, which lost 7 bases and 0 bases, there was a span of 9 bases. CDR1 MNHEY and CDR2 SVGAGI come from the germline V gene. CDR3 length: 14 amino acids. Material for sequencing was T cells isolated from PBMCs. This sequence joins TRBV6-5 and TRBJ1-4, with D perhaps matching TRBD1 (5 bases). This sequence was found in a human donor in good health. The CDR3 coding sequence is TGTGCCAGCACCGACAGTGCAACTAATGAAAAACTGTTTTTT. It specifies CASTDSATNEKLFF.